This paragraph covers one T cell receptor (beta chain) sequence. Its specificity is unknown. This CDR3 is built from 16 residues. Germline V gene lookup returns CDR1 DFQATT and CDR2 SNEGSKA (reference sequence). This sample stems from a study of post-analysis software for immune sequencing data. Study findings and constraints: About five TRBV segments, including TRBV5-6, TRBV5-1 and TRBV20-1, were more frequent in patients than controls.

Built from TCR beta cDNA, the libraries had unique molecular identifiers in them. Each CDR3 protein gets one entry after TCRdb re-called the PCR reads with MiXCR. The table records roughly 800,000 distinct CDR3 sequences, roughly 27% of them present only once. This chain connects TRBV20-1 to TRBJ2-7; no firm D call. The J call is in doubt because the DNA end fits TRBJ2-5 better. The sequenced sample consisted of blood. This TCR came from a girl between 10 and 17 years old with multiple sclerosis. CDR3 in amino acids: CSARVLHGIEYQTQYF. In nucleotides, the CDR3 is TGCAGTGCTAGAGTTTTACATGGGATCGAGTATCAGACCCAGTACTTC.